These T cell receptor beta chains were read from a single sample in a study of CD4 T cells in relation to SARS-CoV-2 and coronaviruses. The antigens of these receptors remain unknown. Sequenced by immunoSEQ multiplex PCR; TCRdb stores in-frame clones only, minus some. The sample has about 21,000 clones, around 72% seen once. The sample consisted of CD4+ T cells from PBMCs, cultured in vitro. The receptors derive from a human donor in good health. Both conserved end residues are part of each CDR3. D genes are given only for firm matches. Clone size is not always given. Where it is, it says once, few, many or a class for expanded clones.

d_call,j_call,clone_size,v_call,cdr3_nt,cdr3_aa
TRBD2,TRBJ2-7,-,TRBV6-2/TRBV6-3,TGTGCCAGCAGTTACGCGGGACTAGCTAGTGGCTACGAGCAGTACTTC,CASSYAGLASGYEQYF
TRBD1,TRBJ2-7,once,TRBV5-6,TGTGCCAGCAGCCCTCGGACAGGGGGTCACGAGCAGTACTTC,CASSPRTGGHEQYF
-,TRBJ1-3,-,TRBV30,TGTGCCTGGACAGTGGGAGGGGCTGGAAACACCATATATTTT,CAWTVGGAGNTIYF
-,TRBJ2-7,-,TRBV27,TGTGCCAGCAGTTTATCGACAACTTCCTCCTACGAGCAGTACTTC,CASSLSTTSSYEQYF
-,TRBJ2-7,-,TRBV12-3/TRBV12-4,TGTGCCAGCAGTAGTTCGAGCTCCTACGAGCAGTACTTC,CASSSSSSYEQYF
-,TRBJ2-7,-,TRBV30,TGTGCCTGGAGTCCCCTCGGGACGGTGATCTACGAGCAGTACTTC,CAWSPLGTVIYEQYF
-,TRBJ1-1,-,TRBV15,TGTGCCACCAGCCCGACAGTAATGAACACTGAAGCTTTCTTT,CATSPTVMNTEAFF
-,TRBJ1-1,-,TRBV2,TGTGCCAGCAGGGTACAGGGTGTCGACACTGAAGCTTTCTTT,CASRVQGVDTEAFF
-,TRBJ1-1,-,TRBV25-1,TGTGCCAGCAGTGATCAGCGGCTCGGAGCTTTCTTT,CASSDQRLGAFF
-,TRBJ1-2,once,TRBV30,TGTGCCTGGAGTGGGACAGTAAACTATGGCTACACCTTC,CAWSGTVNYGYTF
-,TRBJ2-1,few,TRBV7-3,TGTGCCAGCAGCTCTATGGGAGAACCGTCGGACAATGAGCAGTTCTTC,CASSSMGEPSDNEQFF
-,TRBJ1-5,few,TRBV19,TGTGCCAGTACCTTAGGGCAGGGACCAAATCAGCCCCAGCATTTT,CASTLGQGPNQPQHF
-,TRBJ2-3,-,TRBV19,TGTGCCAGTAGTATTGGACGTCTTCGGAGAAACACAGATACGCAGTATTTT,CASSIGRLRRNTDTQYF
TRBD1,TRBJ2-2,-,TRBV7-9,TGTGCCAGCAGCATAGACAGGGGGACCGGGGAGCTGTTTTTT,CASSIDRGTGELFF
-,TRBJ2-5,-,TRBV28,TGTGCCAGCAGTTTGCCTTACCGGGGGCAAGAGACCCAGTACTTC,CASSLPYRGQETQYF
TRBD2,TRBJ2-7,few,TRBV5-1,TGCGCCAGCAGCCCCGTGAGTTTAATAGCGGGGTTCTCCTACGAGCAGTACTTC,CASSPVSLIAGFSYEQYF
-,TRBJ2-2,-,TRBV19,TGTGCCAGTAGTATTAAATGGGCAGGGGGAGGTCGGGCCGGGGAGCTGTTTTTT,CASSIKWAGGGRAGELFF
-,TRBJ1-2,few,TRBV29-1,TGCAGCGTTGAAGGGCGGGCCAGGGCCGGCTACACCTTC,CSVEGRARAGYTF
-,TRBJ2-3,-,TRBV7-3,TGTGCCAGCAGCTTGGCGCGAGAGGATACGCAGTATTTT,CASSLAREDTQYF
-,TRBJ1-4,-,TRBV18,TGTGCCAGCTCACCAGTCGTTGAGGTCCAGAATGAAAAACTGTTTTTT,CASSPVVEVQNEKLFF
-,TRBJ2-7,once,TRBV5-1,TGCGCCAGCAGCTTGAGGTATTCCTACGAGCAGTACTTC,CASSLRYSYEQYF
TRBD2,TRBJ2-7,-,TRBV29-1,TGCAGCGTAGCCCACGGGACTAGCGGGAGCGACGAGCAGTACTTC,CSVAHGTSGSDEQYF
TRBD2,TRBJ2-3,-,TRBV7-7,TGTGCCAGCACCCGGATTTGGCGGGGACTAGCGGGAGAAATTACTAGCACAGATACGCAGTATTTT,CASTRIWRGLAGEITSTDTQYF
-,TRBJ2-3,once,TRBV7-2,TGTGCCAGCAGCATCTGGGGGCAGGGAACAGATACGCAGTATTTT,CASSIWGQGTDTQYF